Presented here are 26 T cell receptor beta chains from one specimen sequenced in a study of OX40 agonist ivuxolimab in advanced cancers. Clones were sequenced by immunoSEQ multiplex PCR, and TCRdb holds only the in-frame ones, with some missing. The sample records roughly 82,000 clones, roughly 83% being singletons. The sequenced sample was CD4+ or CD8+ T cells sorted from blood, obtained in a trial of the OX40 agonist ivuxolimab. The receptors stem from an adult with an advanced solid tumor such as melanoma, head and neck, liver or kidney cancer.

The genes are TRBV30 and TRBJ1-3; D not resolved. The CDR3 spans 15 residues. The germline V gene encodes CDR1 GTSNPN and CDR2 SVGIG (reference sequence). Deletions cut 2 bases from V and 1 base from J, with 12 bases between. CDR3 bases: TGTGCCTGGAGTCGAAGGCGGGAGTCTGGAAACACCATATATTTT. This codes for CAWSRRRESGNTIYF.

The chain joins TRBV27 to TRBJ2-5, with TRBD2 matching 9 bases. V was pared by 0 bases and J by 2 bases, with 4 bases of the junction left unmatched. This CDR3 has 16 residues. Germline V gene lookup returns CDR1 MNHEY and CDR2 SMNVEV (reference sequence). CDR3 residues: CASSLSRAGGQETQYF. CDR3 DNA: TGTGCCAGCAGTTTATCGAGGGCGGGGGGGCAAGAGACCCAGTACTTC.

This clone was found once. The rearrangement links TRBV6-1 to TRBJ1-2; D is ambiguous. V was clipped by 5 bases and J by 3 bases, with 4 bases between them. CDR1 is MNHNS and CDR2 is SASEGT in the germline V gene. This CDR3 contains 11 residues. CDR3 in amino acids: CASSNDYGYTF. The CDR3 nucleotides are TGTGCCAGCAGTAACGACTATGGCTACACCTTC.

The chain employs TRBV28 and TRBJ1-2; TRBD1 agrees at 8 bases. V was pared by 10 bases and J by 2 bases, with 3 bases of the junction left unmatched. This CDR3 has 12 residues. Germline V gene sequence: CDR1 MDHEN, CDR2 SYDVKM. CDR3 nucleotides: TGTGCCAACCGGGACAGGAACTATGGCTACACCTTC. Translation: CANRDRNYGYTF.

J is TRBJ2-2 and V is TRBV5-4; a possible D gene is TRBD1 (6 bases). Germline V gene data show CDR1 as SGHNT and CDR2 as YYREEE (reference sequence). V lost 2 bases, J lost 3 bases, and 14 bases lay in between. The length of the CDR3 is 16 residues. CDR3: CASSLGTPRDTGELFF. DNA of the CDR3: TGTGCCAGCAGCTTAGGGACACCCAGGGACACCGGGGAGCTGTTTTTT.

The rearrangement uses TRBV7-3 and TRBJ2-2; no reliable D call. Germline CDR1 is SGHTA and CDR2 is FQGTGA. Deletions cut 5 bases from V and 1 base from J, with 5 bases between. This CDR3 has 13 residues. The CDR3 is CASSAVNTGELFF. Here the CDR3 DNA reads TGTGCCAGCAGCGCAGTGAACACCGGGGAGCTGTTTTTT.

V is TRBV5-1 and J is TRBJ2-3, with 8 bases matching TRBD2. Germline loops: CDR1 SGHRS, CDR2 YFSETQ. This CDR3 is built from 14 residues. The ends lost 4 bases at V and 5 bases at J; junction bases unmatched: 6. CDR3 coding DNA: TGCGCCAGCAGCCCTGGACTAGCTGGAGATACGCAGTATTTT. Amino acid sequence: CASSPGLAGDTQYF.

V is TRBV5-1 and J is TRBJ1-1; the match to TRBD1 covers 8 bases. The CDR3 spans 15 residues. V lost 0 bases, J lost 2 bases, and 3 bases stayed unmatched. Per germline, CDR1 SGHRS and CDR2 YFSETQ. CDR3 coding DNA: TGCGCCAGCAGCTTGGCAGGACAGGGTAACACTGAAGCTTTCTTT. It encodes CASSLAGQGNTEAFF.

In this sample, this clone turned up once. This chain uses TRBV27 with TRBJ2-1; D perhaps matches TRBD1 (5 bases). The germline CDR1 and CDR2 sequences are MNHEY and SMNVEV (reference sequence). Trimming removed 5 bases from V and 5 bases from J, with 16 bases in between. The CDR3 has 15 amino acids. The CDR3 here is CASSTRQLINNEQFF. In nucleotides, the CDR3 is TGTGCCAGCAGTACCAGACAGCTTATCAACAATGAGCAGTTCTTC.

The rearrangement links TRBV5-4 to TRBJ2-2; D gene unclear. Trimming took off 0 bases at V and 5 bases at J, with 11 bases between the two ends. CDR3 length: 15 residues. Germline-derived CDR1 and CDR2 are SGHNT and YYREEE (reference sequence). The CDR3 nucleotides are TGTGCCAGCAGCTTGGCAAGCACCGGGACCGGGGAGCTGTTTTTT. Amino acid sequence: CASSLASTGTGELFF.

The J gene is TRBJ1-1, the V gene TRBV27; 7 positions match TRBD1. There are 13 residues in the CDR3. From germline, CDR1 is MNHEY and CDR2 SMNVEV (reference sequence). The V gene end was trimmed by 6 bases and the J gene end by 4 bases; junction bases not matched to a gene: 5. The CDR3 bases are TGTGCCAGCAGCTACCGACAGGGCACTGAAGCTTTCTTT. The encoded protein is CASSYRQGTEAFF.

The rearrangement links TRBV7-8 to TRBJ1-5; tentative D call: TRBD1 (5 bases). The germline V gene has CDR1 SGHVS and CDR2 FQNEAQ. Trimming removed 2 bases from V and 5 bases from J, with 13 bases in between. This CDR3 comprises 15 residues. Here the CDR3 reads CASSLWGRGDQPQHF. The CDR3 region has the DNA TGTGCCAGCAGCTTATGGGGTAGGGGAGATCAGCCCCAGCATTTT.

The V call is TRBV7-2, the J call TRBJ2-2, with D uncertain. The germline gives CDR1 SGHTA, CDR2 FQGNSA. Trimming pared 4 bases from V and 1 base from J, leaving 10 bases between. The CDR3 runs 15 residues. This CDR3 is CASSSSYLNTGELFF. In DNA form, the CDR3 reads TGTGCCAGCAGCTCAAGCTATTTGAACACCGGGGAGCTGTTTTTT.

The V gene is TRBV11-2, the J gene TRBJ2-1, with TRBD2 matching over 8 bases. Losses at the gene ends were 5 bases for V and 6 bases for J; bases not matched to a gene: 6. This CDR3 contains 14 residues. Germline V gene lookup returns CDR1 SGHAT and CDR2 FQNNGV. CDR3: CASSPLRGANEQFF. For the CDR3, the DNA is TGTGCCAGCAGCCCCTTGCGGGGGGCCAATGAGCAGTTCTTC.

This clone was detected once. CDR3 protein: CAWRILPGDEQFF. DNA for the CDR3: TGTGCCTGGAGAATCCTCCCTGGCGATGAGCAGTTCTTC. This sequence joins TRBV30 and TRBJ2-1, with D unresolved. CDR1 is GTSNPN, CDR2 SVGIG, per germline (reference sequence). The V end was cut by 3 bases, the J end by 8 bases, with 14 bases between. The CDR3 is made up of 13 amino acids.

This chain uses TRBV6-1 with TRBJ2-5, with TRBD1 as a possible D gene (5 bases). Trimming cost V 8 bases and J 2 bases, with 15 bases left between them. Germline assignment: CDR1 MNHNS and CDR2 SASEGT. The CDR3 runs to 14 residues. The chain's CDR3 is CASFMGLIQETQYF. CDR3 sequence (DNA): TGTGCCAGCTTCATGGGGCTGATACAAGAGACCCAGTACTTC.

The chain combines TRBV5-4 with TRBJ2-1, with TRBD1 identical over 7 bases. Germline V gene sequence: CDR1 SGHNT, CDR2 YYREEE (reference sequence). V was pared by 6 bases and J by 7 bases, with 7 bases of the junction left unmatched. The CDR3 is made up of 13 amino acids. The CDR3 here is CASTQTGSNEQFF. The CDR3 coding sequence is TGTGCCAGCACCCAGACAGGGTCTAATGAGCAGTTCTTC.

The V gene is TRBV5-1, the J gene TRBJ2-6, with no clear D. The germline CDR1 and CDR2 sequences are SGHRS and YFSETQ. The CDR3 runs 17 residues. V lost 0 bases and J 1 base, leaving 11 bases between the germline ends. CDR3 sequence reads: CASSLARLYSGANVLTF. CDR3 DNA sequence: TGCGCCAGCAGCTTGGCGAGGTTGTATTCTGGGGCCAACGTCCTGACTTTC.

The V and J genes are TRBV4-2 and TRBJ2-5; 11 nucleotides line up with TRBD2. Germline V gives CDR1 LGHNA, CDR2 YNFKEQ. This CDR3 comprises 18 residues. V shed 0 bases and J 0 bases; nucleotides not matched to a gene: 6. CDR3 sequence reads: CASSQEGTSGGYQETQYF. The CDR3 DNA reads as TGTGCCAGCAGCCAAGAAGGTACTAGCGGGGGCTACCAAGAGACCCAGTACTTC.

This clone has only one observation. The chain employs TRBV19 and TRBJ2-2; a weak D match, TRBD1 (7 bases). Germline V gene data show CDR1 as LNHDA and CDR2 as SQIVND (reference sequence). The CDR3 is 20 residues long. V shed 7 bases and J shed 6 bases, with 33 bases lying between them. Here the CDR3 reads CASTSLSHRQGSGNAGELFF. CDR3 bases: TGTGCCAGTACTTCCCTCTCCCATCGACAGGGTAGCGGTAACGCCGGGGAGCTGTTTTTT.

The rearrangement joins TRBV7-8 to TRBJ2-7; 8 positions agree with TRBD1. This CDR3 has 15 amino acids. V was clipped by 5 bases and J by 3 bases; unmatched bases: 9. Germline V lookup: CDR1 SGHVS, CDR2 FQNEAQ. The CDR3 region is CASSQRTGLYYEQYF. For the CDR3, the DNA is TGTGCCAGCAGCCAAAGGACAGGGTTATACTACGAGCAGTACTTC.

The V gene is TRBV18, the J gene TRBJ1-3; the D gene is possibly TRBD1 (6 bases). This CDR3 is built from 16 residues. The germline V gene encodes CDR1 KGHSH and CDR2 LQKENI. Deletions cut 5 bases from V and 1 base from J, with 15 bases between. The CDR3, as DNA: TGTGCCAGCTCAGACAATTCCAGGGGTTCTGGAAACACCATATATTTT. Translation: CASSDNSRGSGNTIYF.

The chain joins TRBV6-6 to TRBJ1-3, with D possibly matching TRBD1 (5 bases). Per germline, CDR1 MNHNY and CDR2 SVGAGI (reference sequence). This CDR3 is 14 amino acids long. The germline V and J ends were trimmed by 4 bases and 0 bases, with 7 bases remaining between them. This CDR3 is CASSSDSSGNTIYF. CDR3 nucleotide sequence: TGTGCCAGCAGTTCCGACAGCTCTGGAAACACCATATATTTT.

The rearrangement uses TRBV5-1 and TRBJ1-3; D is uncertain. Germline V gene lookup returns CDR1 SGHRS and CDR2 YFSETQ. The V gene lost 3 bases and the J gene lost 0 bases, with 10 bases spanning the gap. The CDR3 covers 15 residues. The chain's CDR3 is CASSSSTSSGNTIYF. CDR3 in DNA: TGCGCCAGCAGCTCCTCGACCTCCTCTGGAAACACCATATATTTT.

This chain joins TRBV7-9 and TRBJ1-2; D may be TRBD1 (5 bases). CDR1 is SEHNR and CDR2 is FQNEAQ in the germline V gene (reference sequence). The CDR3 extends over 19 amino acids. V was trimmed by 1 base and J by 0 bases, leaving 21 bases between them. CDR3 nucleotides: TGTGCCAGCAGCTTAGATCTCCCGGGACGTCGGGTTGCTAACTATGGCTACACCTTC. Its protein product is CASSLDLPGRRVANYGYTF.

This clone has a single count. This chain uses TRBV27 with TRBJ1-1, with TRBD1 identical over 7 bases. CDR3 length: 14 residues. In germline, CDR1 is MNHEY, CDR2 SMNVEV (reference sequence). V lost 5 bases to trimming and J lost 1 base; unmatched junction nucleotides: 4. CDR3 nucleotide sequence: TGTGCCAGCAGTAGGGACAGAGAGAACACTGAAGCTTTCTTT. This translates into CASSRDRENTEAFF.